This entry features one T cell receptor (beta chain) sequence. This clone showed up just once. It lacks a known antigen. Base qualities are not provided; no much larger clone lies one nucleotide away. The entry originates in a study of T cell responses to AZD1222 COVID-19 vaccine (dated by TCRdb to the early 2020s). Looking at the study overall: AZD1222 recipients with second doses at about 4 weeks or about 12 weeks were pooled, because spike-specific TCR depth and breadth did not differ between schedules. Trial participants were enrolled into age subgroups of 18-55, 56-69 and 70-plus years, which contained about 150, 27 and 61 TCR-sequenced participants, respectively. TCR sequencing covered over 230 trial participants: 200 to 210 given two doses of AZD1222 and about 26 given two doses of MenACWY control vaccine. Paper-wide results and their limitations: The 56-69-year group was small, and its depth increase did not reach significance, likely because of low power. Conclusions about previously exposed vaccinees were limited because only a handful of AZD1222 recipients were SARS-CoV-2 seropositive at baseline. Because no samples from the day 14 peak response were available, repertoires could be characterized only after the peak T cell response. CD4 TCRs associated with the vaccine covered the entire spike protein, and the dominant responses were in regions 160-218 and 743-854. Epitopes outside the regions mutated in the B.1.351 and B.1.1.7 variants were reportedly recognized by nearly half of the unique spike-specific TCRs. Participants were mostly white British, with more females than males. The authors suggested clonal diversity may have been underestimated. After two AZD1222 doses, spike-specific TCR breadth and depth were significantly higher than at day 0 and than in MenACWY recipients.

The CDR3 regions of human TCRbeta chains were analyzed by immunosequencing. As for the authors' bioinformatics: TCRs in the repertoires were matched against a reference library of SARS-CoV-2-specific TCRs that had been generated with the MIRA antigen-specificity platform. Breadth was defined as the fraction of unique TCRs that were SARS-CoV-2-associated. Depth was defined as the fraction of total T cells that were SARS-CoV-2-associated. Using the MIRA data, each spike-specific TCR was assigned both to the spike region to which the TCR was reactive and to a CD4 or CD8 class. Log10-transformed breadth and depth values were compared by one-way ANOVA with Sidak's multiple comparisons tests. The source is immuneACCESS, and TCRdb retained only in-frame sequences with V and J called. Part of the clones is not carried over; for the studies checked, unresolved V genes explain less than half of this, and the remainder is unexplained. Clone size and the V and J calls come from that table; the DNA yielded D and trimming. A total of some 170,000 clones appear in this sample, 85% to 90% of them only once. The ten largest clones take up under 2% of the sample.

The sample's time point label, in plain terms: baseline before first vaccination. Vaccinee samples were obtained from the UK trials COV001 and COV002, which included a single-blind randomized controlled phase 2/3 trial of AZD1222 (ChAdOx1 nCoV-19) in healthy adults. Trial participant PBMC samples were collected at day 0 and day 28 after the second dose for TCRbeta chain sequencing. The sequence was collected from an adult in good health. The sample in question was peripheral blood, obtained on day 0 of AZD1222 vaccination.

The DNA sequence is given as TGTGCCAGCAGCGTAGAAGGCGGGAGGGCCGTTAATACGCAGTATTTT. This is translated as CASSVEGGRAVNTQYF. This chain joins TRBV9 to TRBJ2-3; 9 bases in the junction line up with TRBD2. Ends trimmed: V by 0 bases, J by 7 bases; bases unmatched to a gene: 9. Looking up the germline V gene yields CDR1 SGDLS and CDR2 YYNGEE. The CDR3 runs 16 residues from the cysteine to the phenylalanine. Only the CDR3 part of the read is kept: 48 bases, read in frame from the first base.